This TCR beta chain was captured by sequencing in a study of neurological immune-mediated disorders. This clonotype was recorded at least ten times. V lost 1 base and J lost 2; bases outside the gene matches: 4. The CDR3 is 15 amino acids. Germline CDR1 is SGHRS and CDR2 is YFSETQ. TCRdb processed the 5' RACE reads anew with MiXCR; each CDR3 protein has one entry. The repertoire has tens of thousands of distinct CDR3 sequences, 2% to 2.5% of them found once; the top ten carry about 3%. The clonotype comes from a man over 45 with multiple sclerosis. The sample comprised PBMCs. The chain uses TRBV5-1 and TRBJ2-7, with 9 bases matching TRBD2. DNA of the CDR3: TGCGCCAGCAGCTTGCAGGCGGGGGGGCCCTACGAGCAGTACTTC. Encoded protein: CASSLQAGGPYEQYF.